This section outlines one T cell receptor beta chain sequence together with its context. Only in-frame clones appear in the TCRdb table, and some are missing; sequencing was by immunoSEQ multiplex PCR. The table records roughly 55,000 clones, 70% to 80% of them present only once. V lost 4 bases and J lost 9, with 20 bases in between. CDR1 and CDR2 (germline): SGHRS, YFSETQ. CDR3 length: 15 amino acids. These data come from a study of OX40 agonist ivuxolimab in advanced cancers. Background on the study: The patients' treatment was ivuxolimab, an agonistic anti-OX40 (CD134) antibody. Dosing consisted of intravenous ivuxolimab at 0.01 to 10 mg/kg every 2 weeks.

V and J are TRBV5-1 and TRBJ2-4, with D maybe TRBD2 (6 bases). This sequence was found in an adult with an advanced solid tumor such as melanoma, head and neck, liver or kidney cancer. Sample: CD4+ or CD8+ T cells sorted from blood, taken in a trial of the OX40 agonist ivuxolimab. CDR3 DNA: TGCGCCAGCAGCGGGGAGGTTAGCGTGAGTCGCATTCAGTACTTC. Its protein is CASSGEVSVSRIQYF.